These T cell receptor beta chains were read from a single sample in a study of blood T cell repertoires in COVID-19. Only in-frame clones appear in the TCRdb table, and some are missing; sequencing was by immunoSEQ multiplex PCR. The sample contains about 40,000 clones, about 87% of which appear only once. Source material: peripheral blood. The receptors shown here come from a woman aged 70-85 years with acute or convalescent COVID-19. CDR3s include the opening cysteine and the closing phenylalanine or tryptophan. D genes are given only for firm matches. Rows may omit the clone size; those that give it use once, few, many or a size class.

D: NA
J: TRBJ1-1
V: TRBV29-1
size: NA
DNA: TGCAGCGTTGGGGCAGGGATTTCGTCAGCTTTCTTT
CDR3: CSVGAGISSAFF

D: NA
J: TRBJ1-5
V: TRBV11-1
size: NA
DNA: TGTGCCAGCAGCACCGGACAGTCTCAGCCCCAGCATTTT
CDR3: CASSTGQSQPQHF

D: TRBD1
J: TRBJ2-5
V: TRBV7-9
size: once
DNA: TGTGCCAGCAGCTTCAAACAGGGGCCCCGGTTCCAAGAGACCCAGTACTTC
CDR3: CASSFKQGPRFQETQYF

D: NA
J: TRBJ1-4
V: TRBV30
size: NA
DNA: TGTGCCTGGACAGATACTAATGAAAAACTGTTTTTT
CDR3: CAWTDTNEKLFF

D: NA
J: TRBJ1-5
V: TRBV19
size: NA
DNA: TGTGCCAGTAGTATAGATCCGGGGTTAGGTCAGCCCCAGCATTTT
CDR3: CASSIDPGLGQPQHF

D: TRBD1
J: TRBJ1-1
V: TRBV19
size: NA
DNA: TGTGCCAGTAGTATAGGGACAGGGGTCCGAATGAACACTGAAGCTTTCTTT
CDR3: CASSIGTGVRMNTEAFF

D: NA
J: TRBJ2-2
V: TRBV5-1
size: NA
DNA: TGCGCCAGCAGCACAGGTTCCACCGGGGAGCTGTTTTTT
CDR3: CASSTGSTGELFF

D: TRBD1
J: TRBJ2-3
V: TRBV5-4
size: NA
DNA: TGTGCCAGCAGCCAGCAGCTTGGGACAGGCCATTCTTTGAGTTCGCAGTATTTT
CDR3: CASSQQLGTGHSLSSQYF

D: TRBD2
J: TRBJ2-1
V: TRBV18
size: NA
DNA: TGTGCCAGCTCACCACCCAGAAGAATTAGCGGGGGAAACAATGAGCAGTTCTTC
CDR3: CASSPPRRISGGNNEQFF

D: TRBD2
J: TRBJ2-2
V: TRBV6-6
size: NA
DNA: TGTGCCAGCCGTCCAGCGGGAGAAGCCGGGGAGCTGTTTTTT
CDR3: CASRPAGEAGELFF

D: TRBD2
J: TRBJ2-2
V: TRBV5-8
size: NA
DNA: TGTGCCAGCAGCTGGGGACTAGCGAACACCGGGGAGCTGTTTTTT
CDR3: CASSWGLANTGELFF

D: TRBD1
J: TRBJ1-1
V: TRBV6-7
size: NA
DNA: TGTGCCAGGTACCCGGGACAGGGGGCACGGAACACTGAAGCTTTCTTT
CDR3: CARYPGQGARNTEAFF

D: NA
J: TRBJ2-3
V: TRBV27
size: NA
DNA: TGTGCCAGCAGTTTACTTCTTGGGGGGTACACAGATACGCAGTATTTT
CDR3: CASSLLLGGYTDTQYF

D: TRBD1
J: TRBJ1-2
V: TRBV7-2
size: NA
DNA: TGTGCCAGCAGGCACCAGGGACAGAGCTATGGCTACACCTTC
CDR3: CASRHQGQSYGYTF

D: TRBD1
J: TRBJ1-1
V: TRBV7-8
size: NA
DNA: TGTGCCAGCAGCTTAGGCGGGACAGGGAGGAACACTGAAGCTTTCTTT
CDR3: CASSLGGTGRNTEAFF

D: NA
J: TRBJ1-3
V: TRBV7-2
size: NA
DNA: TGTGCCAGCAGCCAGACAGTCTCTGGAAACACCATATATTTT
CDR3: CASSQTVSGNTIYF

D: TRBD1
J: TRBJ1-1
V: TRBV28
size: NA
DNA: TGTGCCAGCAGATTGGGGACAGGGTTCACTGAAGCTTTCTTT
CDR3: CASRLGTGFTEAFF

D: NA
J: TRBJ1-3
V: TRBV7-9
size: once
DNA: TGTGCCAGCAGCCTATTCCTAGCCCTCGACTCTGGAAACACCATATATTTT
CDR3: CASSLFLALDSGNTIYF

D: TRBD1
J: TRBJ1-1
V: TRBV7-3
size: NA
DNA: TGTGCCAGCAGCAAAACAGGGGAGGTGAACACTGAAGCTTTCTTT
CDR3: CASSKTGEVNTEAFF

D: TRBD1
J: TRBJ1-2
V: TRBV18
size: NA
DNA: TGTGCCAGCTCACCATTGGACAGGGGGCAGTATGGCTACACCTTC
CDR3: CASSPLDRGQYGYTF

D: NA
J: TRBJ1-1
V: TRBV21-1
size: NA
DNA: TGTGCCAGCAGCCCCTTCCGGTGGGGCGAAGACACTGAAGCTTTCTTT
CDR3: CASSPFRWGEDTEAFF

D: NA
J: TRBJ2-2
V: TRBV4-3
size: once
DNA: TGCGCCAGCAGCCAAGATGCCGAGTCGTCGAGGGAGCTGTTTTTT
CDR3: CASSQDAESSRELFF

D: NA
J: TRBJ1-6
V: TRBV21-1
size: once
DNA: TGTGCCAGCAGCGGTTCGGCGGGGATCGGTAATTCACCCCTCCACTTT
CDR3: CASSGSAGIGNSPLHF

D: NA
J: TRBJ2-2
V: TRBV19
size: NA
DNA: TGTGCCAGTAGTATATGGAACCGGGGCGGGGAGCTGTTTTTT
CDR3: CASSIWNRGGELFF

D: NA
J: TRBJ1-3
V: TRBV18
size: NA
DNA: TGTGCCAGCTCACCGTCACAGAGCTCTGGAAACACCATATATTTT
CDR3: CASSPSQSSGNTIYF

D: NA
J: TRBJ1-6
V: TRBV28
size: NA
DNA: TGTGCCAGCAGGTTTTGGCCAAGCTATAATTCACCCCTCCACTTT
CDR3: CASRFWPSYNSPLHF

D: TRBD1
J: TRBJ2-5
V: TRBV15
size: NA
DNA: TGTGCCACCAGCAGAACGGGCAGGGGGCTTCGTGAGACCCAGTACTTC
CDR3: CATSRTGRGLRETQYF

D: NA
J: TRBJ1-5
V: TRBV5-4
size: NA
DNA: TGTGCCAGCAGCGGCGGGGGCAATCAGCCCCAGCATTTT
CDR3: CASSGGGNQPQHF

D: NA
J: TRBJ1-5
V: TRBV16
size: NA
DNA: TGTGCCAGCTGGCGAGGAGATAGCAATCAGCCCCAGCATTTT
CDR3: CASWRGDSNQPQHF

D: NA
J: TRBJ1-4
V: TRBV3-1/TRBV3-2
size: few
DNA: TGTGCCAGCAGCCAAGAAGGGAGACCTAGGAGGCTGTTTTTT
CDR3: CASSQEGRPRRLFF

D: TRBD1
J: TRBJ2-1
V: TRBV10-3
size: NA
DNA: TGTGCCATCAGCGGGACAGGGAAGTCGGATGAGCAGTTCTTC
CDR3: CAISGTGKSDEQFF

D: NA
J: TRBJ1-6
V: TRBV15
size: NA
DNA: TGTGCCACCAGCAGAGATAATATCCATAATTCACCCCTCCACTTT
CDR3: CATSRDNIHNSPLHF

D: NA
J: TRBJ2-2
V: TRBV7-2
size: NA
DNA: TGTGCCAGCAGTCCTAGCGCGAACACCGGGGAGCTGTTTTTT
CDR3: CASSPSANTGELFF

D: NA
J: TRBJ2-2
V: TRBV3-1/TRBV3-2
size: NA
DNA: TGTGCCAGCAGCTATCCGGCGGGAGGGGAGCTGTTTTTT
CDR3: CASSYPAGGELFF

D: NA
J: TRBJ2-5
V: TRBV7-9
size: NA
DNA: TGTGCCAGCAGCTTAGGAGGCACGGAGACCCAGTACTTC
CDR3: CASSLGGTETQYF

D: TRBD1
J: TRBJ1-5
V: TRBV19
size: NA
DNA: TGTGCCAGTAGTATAGTCCGTAGGGACAGTTTTAGCAATCAGCCCCAGCATTTT
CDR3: CASSIVRRDSFSNQPQHF

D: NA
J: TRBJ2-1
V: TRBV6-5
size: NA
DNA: TGTGCCAGCAGTCACATCAATGAGCAGTTCTTC
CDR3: CASSHINEQFF

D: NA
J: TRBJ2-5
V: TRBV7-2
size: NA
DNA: TGTGCCAGCAGCTTTAATACAGAACAAGAGACCCAGTACTTC
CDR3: CASSFNTEQETQYF

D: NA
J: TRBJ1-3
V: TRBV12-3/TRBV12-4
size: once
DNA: TGTGCCAGCAGGCGACTCTCTGGAAACACCATATATTTT
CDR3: CASRRLSGNTIYF

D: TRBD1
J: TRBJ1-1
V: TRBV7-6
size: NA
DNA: TGTGCCAGCAGCCCAAAGCAGGGGGTGAACACTGAAGCTTTCTTT
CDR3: CASSPKQGVNTEAFF

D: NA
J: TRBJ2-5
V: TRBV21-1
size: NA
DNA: TGTGCCAGCAGCAAGGGACTAGCGGGGGGTCAAGAGACCCAGTACTTC
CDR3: CASSKGLAGGQETQYF

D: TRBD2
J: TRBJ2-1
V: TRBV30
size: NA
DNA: TGTGCCTGGAGTGTAACTAGCGGTTACAATGAGCAGTTCTTC
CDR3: CAWSVTSGYNEQFF

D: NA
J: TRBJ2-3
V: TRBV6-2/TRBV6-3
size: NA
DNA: TGTGCCAGCACCCCAACCCCGAGAGATACGCAGTATTTT
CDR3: CASTPTPRDTQYF

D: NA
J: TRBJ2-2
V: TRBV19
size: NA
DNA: TGTGCCAGTAGTATCCACCGCCCGACAGACACCGGGGAGCTGTTTTTT
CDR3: CASSIHRPTDTGELFF

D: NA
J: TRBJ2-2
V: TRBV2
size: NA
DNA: TGTGCCAGCAGTGGAGATAATAGCGGAACTAGCGGGGAGCTGTTTTTT
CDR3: CASSGDNSGTSGELFF

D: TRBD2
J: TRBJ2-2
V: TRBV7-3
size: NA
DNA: TGTGCCAGCAGCTCGACTAGCGGGATGACCGGGGAGCTGTTTTTT
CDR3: CASSSTSGMTGELFF

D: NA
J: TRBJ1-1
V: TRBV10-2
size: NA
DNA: TGCGCCAGCAGTGGAGGGTGGTACACTGAAGCTTTCTTT
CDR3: CASSGGWYTEAFF

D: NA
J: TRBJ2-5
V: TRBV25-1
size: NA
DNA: TGTGCCAGCAGTGTTGACTTTTCCGGCGGGGAGACCCAGTACTTC
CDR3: CASSVDFSGGETQYF

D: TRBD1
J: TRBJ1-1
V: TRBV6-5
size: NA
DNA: TGTGCCAGCAGTTACTACGGACAGGGGGATAACACTGAAGCTTTCTTT
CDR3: CASSYYGQGDNTEAFF

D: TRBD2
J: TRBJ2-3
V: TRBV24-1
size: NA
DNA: TGTGCCACCAGTGATTTATACGGAGCGGGAGGCACAGATACGCAGTATTTT
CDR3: CATSDLYGAGGTDTQYF

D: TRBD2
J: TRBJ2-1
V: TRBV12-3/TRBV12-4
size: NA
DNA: TGTGCCAGCAGTGGGACTAGCGGCCATGAGCAGTTCTTC
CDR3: CASSGTSGHEQFF

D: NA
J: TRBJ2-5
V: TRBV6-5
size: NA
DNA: TGTGCCAGCAGAGCATTGGAGACCCAGTACTTC
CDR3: CASRALETQYF

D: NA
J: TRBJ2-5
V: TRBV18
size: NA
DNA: TGTGCCAGCTCACCACCGATGGAGGAGACCCAGTACTTC
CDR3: CASSPPMEETQYF

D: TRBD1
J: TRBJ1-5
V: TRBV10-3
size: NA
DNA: TGTGCCATCAGTGAGTCTGGTCAGGGGGCAGCCGGCAATCAGCCCCAGCATTTT
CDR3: CAISESGQGAAGNQPQHF

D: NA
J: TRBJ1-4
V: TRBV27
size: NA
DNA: TGTGCCAGCAGTTTTATGGGAGGGAAAAATGAAAAACTGTTTTTT
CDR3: CASSFMGGKNEKLFF

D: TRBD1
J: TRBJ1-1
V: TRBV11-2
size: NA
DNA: TGTGCCAGCAGCCCCCTCCCTGGACAGGAAAACACTGAAGCTTTCTTT
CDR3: CASSPLPGQENTEAFF

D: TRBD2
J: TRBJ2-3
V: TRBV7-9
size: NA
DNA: TGTGCCAGCAGCCTTAGACTAGCGGACACAGATACGCAGTATTTT
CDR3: CASSLRLADTDTQYF

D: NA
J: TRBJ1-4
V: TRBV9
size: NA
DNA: TGTGCCAGCAGCGTGCAGTCTGCAACTAATGAAAAACTGTTTTTT
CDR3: CASSVQSATNEKLFF

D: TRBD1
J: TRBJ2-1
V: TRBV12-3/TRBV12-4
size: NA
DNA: TGTGCCAGCAGTTTAGTACCCGGGACAGAACCGTTCTTC
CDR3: CASSLVPGTEPFF